This T cell receptor (beta chain) was recorded in a study of human T cells and chemical hapten exposure. Turning to the study itself: Patients received weekly diphenylcyclopropenone doses to the scalp throughout the approximately 25-week study. Study results and limitations: Expanded TCR counts at PT1 were positively correlated with the patch test score.

This CDR3 is built from 15 residues. The V gene's germline CDR1 is DFQATT and CDR2 SNEGSKA (reference sequence). With V trimmed by 6 bases and J by 0 bases, 10 bases remained unmatched. Time point specified: pre-sensitization, week 0. Noted treatment: therapeutic diphenylcyclopropenone sensitization with weekly scalp DPC. Staff drew blood before applying each patch test. Unfractionated whole blood served as the source for total RNA extraction. TCRdb analysed the RACE reads with MiXCR anew, one entry per CDR3 protein. The sample records more than 80,000 distinct CDR3 sequences, 11% being singletons. This clonotype was picked up a small number of times. Its antigen is still unknown.

This chain connects TRBV20-1 to TRBJ1-1, with 7 nucleotides matching TRBD1. This clonotype originated in a woman aged 60-70 years with alopecia areata. Some clones in this sample may be carry-over from other donors' samples. The sequencing here drew on whole blood, taken in connection with sensitization to the hapten diphenylcyclopropenone (DPC). CDR3 DNA sequence: TGCAGTGCCCCATTGACAGGGCGGGTGAACACTGAAGCTTTCTTT. Residues: CSAPLTGRVNTEAFF.